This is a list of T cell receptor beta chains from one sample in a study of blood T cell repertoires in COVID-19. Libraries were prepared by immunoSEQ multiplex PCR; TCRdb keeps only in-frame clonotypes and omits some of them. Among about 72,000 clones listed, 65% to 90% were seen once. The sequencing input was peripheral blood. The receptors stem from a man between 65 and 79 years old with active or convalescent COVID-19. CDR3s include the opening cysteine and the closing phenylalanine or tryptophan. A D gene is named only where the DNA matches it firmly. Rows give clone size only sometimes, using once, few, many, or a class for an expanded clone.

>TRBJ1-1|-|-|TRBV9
CASSVVAGVSTEAFF
TGTGCCAGCAGCGTAGTGGCAGGGGTCAGCACTGAAGCTTTCTTT
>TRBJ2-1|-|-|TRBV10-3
CAIRGQGATKGLAGVVASYNEQFF
TGTGCCATCAGGGGACAGGGGGCAACAAAAGGACTAGCGGGAGTTGTCGCGTCCTACAATGAGCAGTTCTTC
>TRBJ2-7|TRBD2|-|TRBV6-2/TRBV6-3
CASSYSGTSGSYEQYF
TGTGCCAGCAGTTACTCCGGGACTAGCGGATCCTACGAGCAGTACTTC
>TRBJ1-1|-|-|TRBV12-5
CASVPGHVNTEAFF
TGTGCTAGTGTTCCGGGACACGTGAACACTGAAGCTTTCTTT
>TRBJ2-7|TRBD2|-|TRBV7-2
CASSFLAGGLNEQYF
TGTGCCAGCAGCTTCCTCGCGGGAGGGCTTAACGAGCAGTACTTC
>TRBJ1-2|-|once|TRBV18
CASSPSGVGAYGYTF
TGTGCCAGCTCACCATCGGGGGTAGGGGCCTATGGCTACACCTTC
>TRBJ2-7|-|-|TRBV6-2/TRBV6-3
CASSYSPSGSREQYF
TGTGCCAGCAGTTACTCGCCCAGTGGGAGTCGCGAGCAGTACTTC
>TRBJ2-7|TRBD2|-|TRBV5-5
CASSTLLAGASLSYEQYF
TGTGCCAGCAGCACCCTCCTAGCGGGAGCTTCACTGTCCTACGAGCAGTACTTC
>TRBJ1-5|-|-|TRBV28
CASTLSGRGNQPQHF
TGTGCCAGCACTCTGAGCGGCCGGGGGAATCAGCCCCAGCATTTT
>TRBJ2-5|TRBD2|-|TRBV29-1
CSVDGLAGYGETQYF
TGCAGCGTTGATGGCCTAGCGGGATACGGAGAGACCCAGTACTTC
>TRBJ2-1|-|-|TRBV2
CASSAQGTEQFF
TGTGCCAGCAGTGCACAGGGTACTGAGCAGTTCTTC
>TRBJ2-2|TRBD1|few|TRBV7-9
CASSRMTGGTGELFF
TGTGCCAGCAGCAGAATGACAGGGGGCACCGGGGAGCTGTTTTTT
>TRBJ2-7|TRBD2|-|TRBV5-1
CASSATSVGEQYF
TGCGCCAGCAGCGCGACTAGCGTGGGAGAGCAGTACTTC
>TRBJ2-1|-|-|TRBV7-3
CASSFSGAGPYNEQFF
TGTGCCAGCAGCTTTTCAGGGGCAGGCCCCTACAATGAGCAGTTCTTC
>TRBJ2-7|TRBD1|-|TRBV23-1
CASSLALRGLEQYF
TGCGCCAGCAGCCTGGCCCTCAGGGGGCTCGAGCAGTACTTC
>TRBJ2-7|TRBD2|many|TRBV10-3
CAIRGGSGREYNEQYF
TGTGCCATCAGGGGCGGAAGCGGGAGGGAATACAACGAGCAGTACTTC
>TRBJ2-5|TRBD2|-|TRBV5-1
CASSLVAGGQETQYF
TGCGCCAGCAGCTTGGTAGCGGGGGGACAAGAGACCCAGTACTTC
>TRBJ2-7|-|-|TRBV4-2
CASSQDYRASSYEQYF
TGTGCCAGCAGCCAAGATTATCGGGCTAGCTCGTACGAGCAGTACTTC
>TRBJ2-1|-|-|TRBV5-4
CASSPEGGFSYNEQFF
TGTGCCAGCAGCCCTGAGGGCGGTTTCTCCTACAATGAGCAGTTCTTC
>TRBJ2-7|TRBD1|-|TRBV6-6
CASSRPDPGQTISYEQYF
TGTGCCAGCAGTCGACCCGACCCGGGACAGACTATCTCCTACGAGCAGTACTTC
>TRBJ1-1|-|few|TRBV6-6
CASTPQGRVNTEAFF
TGTGCCAGCACTCCTCAGGGCAGAGTAAACACTGAAGCTTTCTTT
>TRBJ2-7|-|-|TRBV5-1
CASSLNQAGRSEQYF
TGCGCCAGCAGCTTAAATCAGGCGGGTAGGAGCGAGCAGTACTTC
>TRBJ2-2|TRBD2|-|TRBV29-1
CSVGTSGRRWTGELFF
TGCAGCGTCGGTACTAGCGGGAGAAGGTGGACCGGGGAGCTGTTTTTT
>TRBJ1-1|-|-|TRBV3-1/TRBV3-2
CASSQVPGHTEAFF
TGTGCCAGCAGCCAAGTGCCAGGGCACACTGAAGCTTTCTTT
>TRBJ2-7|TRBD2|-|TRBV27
CASSLSTSGRAEQYF
TGTGCCAGCAGTTTATCAACTAGCGGGAGAGCCGAGCAGTACTTC
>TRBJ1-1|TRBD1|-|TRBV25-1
CASSTWDSYNTEAFF
TGTGCCAGCAGTACTTGGGACAGTTATAACACTGAAGCTTTCTTT
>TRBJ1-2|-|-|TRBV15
CATSGTSLSGLDGYTF
TGTGCCACCAGCGGAACGTCCTTGAGCGGGCTGGACGGCTACACCTTC
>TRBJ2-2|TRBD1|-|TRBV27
CATTGTVNTGELFF
TGTGCCACCACAGGGACAGTGAACACCGGGGAGCTGTTTTTT
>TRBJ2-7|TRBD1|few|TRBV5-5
CASSLTGAPYEQYF
TGTGCCAGCAGCCTGACAGGGGCGCCCTACGAGCAGTACTTC
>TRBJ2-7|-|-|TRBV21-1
CASSQYISSYEQYF
TGTGCCAGCAGCCAGTACATCAGCTCCTACGAGCAGTACTTC
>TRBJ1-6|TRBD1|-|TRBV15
CATSGRTGSASDSPLHF
TGTGCCACCAGCGGTCGGACAGGGTCCGCCTCGGATTCACCCCTCCACTTT
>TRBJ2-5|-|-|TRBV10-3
CAISDRGSETQYF
TGTGCCATCAGTGACCGGGGTTCTGAGACCCAGTACTTC
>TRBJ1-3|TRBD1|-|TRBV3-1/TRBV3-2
CASRQGQNAGNTIYF
TGTGCCAGCAGACAGGGACAGAATGCAGGAAACACCATATATTTT